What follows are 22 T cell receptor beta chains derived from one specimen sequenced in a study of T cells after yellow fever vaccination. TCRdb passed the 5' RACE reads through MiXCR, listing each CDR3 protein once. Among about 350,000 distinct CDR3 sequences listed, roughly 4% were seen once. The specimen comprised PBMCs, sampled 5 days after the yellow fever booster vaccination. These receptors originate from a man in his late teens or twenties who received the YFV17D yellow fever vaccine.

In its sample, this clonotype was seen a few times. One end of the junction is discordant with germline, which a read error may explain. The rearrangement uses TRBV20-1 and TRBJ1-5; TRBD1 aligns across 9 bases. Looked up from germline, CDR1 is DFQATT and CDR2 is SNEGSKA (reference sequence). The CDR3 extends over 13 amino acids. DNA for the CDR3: TGCAGTGCTGGAGACAGGGGGTCACAGCCCCAGCATTTT. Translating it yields CSAGDRGSQPQHF.

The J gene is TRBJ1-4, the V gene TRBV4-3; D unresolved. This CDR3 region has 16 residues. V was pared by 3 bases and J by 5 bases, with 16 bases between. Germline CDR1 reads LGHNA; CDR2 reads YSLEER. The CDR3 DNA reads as TGCGCCAGCAGCCATCCCACCGGACGGGTGAATGAAAAACTGTTTTTT. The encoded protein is CASSHPTGRVNEKLFF.

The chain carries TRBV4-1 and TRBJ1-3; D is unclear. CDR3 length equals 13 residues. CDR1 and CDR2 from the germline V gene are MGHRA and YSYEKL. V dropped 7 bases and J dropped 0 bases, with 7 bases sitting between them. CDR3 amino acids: CASIDTSGNTIYF. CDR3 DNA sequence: TGCGCCAGCATCGACACCTCTGGAAACACCATATATTTT.

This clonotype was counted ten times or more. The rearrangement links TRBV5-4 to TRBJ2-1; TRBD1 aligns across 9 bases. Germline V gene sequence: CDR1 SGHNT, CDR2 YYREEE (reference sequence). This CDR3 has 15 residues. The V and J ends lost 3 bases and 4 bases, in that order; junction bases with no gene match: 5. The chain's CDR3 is CASSWDREFYNEQFF. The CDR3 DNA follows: TGTGCCAGCAGCTGGGACAGGGAGTTTTACAATGAGCAGTTCTTC.

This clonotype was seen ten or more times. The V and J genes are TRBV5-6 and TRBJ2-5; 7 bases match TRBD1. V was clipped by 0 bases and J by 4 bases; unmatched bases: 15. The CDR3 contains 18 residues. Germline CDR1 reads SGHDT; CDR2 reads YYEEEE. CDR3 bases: TGTGCCAGCAGCTTGGGGGCCCTTAACAGGGGATGGAGAGAGACCCAGTACTTC. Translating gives CASSLGALNRGWRETQYF.

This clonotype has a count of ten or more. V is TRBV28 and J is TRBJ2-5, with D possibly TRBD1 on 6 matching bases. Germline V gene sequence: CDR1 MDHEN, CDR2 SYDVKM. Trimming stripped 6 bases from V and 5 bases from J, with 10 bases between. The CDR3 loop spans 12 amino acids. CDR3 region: CASRGQRETQYF. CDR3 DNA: TGTGCCAGCAGAGGACAGAGGGAGACCCAGTACTTC.

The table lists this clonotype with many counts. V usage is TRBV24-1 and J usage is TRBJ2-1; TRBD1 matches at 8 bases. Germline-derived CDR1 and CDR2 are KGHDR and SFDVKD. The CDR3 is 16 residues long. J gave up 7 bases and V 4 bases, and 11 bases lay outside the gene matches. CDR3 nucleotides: TGTGCCACCAGTGAGCCTACAGGGGGATTTGGAAATGAGCAGTTCTTC. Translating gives CATSEPTGGFGNEQFF.

The CDR3 DNA follows: TGCAGTGCTAGCTGGACAGGGTTTCGTTTTAGCAATCAGCCCCAGCATTTT. Protein sequence: CSASWTGFRFSNQPQHF. The V call is TRBV20-1, the J call TRBJ1-5, with 8 bases that match TRBD1. The junction had 10 bases not matched to a gene; V was cut back by 3 bases and J by 0 bases. Germline-derived CDR1 and CDR2 are DFQATT and SNEGSKA (reference sequence). The CDR3 is 17 amino acids.

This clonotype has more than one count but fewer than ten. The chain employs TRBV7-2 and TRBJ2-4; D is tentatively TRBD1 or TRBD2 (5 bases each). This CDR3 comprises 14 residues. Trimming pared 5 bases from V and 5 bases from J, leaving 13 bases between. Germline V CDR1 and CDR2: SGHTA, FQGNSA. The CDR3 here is CASSRRMGENIQYF. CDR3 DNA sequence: TGTGCCAGCAGCCGACGGATGGGGGAAAACATTCAGTACTTC.

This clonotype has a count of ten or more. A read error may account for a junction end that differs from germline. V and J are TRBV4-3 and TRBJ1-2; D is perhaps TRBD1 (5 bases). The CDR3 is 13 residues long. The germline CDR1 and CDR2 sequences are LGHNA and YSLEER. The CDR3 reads CASSQKIPGPTYF. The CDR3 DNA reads TGCGCCAGCAGCCAAAAGATCCCGGGACCCACGTACTTC.

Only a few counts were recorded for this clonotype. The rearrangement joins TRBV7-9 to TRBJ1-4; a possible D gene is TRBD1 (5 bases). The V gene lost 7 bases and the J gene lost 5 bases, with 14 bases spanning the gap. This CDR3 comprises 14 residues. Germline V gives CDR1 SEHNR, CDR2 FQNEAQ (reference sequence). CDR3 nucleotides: TGTGCCAGCACCCCGGGGACTGCAAATGAAAAACTGTTTTTT. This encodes CASTPGTANEKLFF.

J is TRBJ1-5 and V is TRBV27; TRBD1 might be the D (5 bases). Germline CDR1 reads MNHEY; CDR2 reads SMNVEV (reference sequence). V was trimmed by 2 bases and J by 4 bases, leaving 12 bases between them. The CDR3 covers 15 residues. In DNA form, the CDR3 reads TGTGCCAGCAGTTTAAGGGGACTCCCGAATCAGCCCCAGCATTTT. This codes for CASSLRGLPNQPQHF.

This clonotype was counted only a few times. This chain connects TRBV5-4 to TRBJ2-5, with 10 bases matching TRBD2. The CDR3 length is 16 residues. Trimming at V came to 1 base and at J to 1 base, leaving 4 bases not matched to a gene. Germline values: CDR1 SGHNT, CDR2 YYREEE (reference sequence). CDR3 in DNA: TGTGCCAGCAGCTTGCCTAGCGGGGGATCCCAAGAGACCCAGTACTTC. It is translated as CASSLPSGGSQETQYF.

CDR3 DNA: TGTGCCAGCCAAACCACCGGGGAGCTGTTTTTT. Translated, it gives CASQTTGELFF. The V gene is TRBV12-3 or TRBV12-4, the J gene TRBJ2-2; D is ambiguous. Trimming cost V 8 bases and J 4 bases, with 5 bases left between them. There are 11 residues in the CDR3.

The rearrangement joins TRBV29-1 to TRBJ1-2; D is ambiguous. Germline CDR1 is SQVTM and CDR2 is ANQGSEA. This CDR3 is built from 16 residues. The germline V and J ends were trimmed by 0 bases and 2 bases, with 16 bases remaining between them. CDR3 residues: CSVEDWAFSGNYGYTF. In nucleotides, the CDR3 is TGCAGCGTTGAAGATTGGGCATTTAGTGGAAACTATGGCTACACCTTC. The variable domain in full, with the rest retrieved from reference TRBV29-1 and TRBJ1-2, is SAVISQKPSRDICQRGTSLTIQCQVDSQVTMMFWYRQQPGQSLTLIATANQGSEATYESGFVIDKFPISRPNLTFSTLTVSNMSPEDSSIYLCSVEDWAFSGNYGYTFGSGTRLTVV.

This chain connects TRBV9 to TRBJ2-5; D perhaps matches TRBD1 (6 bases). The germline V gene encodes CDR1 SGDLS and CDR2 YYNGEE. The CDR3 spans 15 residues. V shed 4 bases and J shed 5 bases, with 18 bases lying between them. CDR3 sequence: CASSPGEGSRETQYF. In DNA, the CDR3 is TGTGCCAGCAGCCCAGGGGAAGGCTCTCGGGAGACCCAGTACTTC.

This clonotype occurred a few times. The DNA of the CDR3 is TGCGCCAGCAGCCGTTCGACAGGGCTGGAGACCCAGTACTTC. This gives the protein CASSRSTGLETQYF. The gene calls are TRBV4-1 and TRBJ2-5, with 7 bases fitting TRBD1. The V gene end was trimmed by 4 bases and the J gene end by 5 bases; junction bases not matched to a gene: 7. Germline V lookup: CDR1 MGHRA, CDR2 YSYEKL. The CDR3 is made up of 14 amino acids.

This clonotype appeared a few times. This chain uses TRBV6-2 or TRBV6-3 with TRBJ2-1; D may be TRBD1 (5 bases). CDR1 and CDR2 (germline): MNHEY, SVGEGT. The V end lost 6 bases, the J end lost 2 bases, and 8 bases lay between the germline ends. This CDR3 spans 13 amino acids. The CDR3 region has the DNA TGTGCCAGCAGCCAGACAGCCTACAATGAGCAGTTCTTC. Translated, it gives CASSQTAYNEQFF.

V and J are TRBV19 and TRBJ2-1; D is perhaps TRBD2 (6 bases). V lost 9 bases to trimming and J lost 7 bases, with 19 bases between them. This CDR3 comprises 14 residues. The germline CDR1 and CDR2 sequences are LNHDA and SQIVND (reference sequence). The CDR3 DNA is TGTGCCAGCACCTCTCCCGGAGGGCGGAATGAGCAGTTCTTC. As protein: CASTSPGGRNEQFF.

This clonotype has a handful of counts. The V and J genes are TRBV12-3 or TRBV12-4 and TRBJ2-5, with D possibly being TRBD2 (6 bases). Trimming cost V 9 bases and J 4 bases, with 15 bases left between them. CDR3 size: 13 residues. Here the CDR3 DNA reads TGTGCCAGTGGGGGGAATAGCGGAGAGACCCAGTACTTC. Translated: CASGGNSGETQYF.

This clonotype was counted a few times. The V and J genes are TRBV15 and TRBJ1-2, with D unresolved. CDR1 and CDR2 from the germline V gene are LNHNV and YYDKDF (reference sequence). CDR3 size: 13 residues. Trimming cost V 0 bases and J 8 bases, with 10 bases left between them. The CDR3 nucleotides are TGTGCCACCAGCAGAGACCTAGACCAGGGCTACACCTTC. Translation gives CATSRDLDQGYTF.

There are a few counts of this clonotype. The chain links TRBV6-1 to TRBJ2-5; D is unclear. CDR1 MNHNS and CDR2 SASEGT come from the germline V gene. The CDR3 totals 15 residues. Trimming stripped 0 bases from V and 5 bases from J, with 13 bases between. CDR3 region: CASSEAPGSRETQYF. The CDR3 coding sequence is TGTGCCAGCAGTGAAGCTCCGGGTTCTCGGGAGACCCAGTACTTC.